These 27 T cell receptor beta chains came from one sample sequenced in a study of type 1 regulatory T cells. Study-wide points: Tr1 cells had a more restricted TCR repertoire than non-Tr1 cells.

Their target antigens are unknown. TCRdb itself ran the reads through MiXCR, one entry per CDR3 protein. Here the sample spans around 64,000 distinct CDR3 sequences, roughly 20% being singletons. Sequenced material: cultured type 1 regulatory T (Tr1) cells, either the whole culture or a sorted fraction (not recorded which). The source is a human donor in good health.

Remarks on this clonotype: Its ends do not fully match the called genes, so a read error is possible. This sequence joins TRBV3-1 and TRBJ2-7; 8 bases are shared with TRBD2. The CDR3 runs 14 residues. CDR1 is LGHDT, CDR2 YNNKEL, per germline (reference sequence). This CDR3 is CASSQTYTSGPRDF. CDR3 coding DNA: TGTGCCAGCAGCCAAACATATACTAGCGGACCCCGGGACTTC.

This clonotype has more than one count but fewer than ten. Here the CDR3 DNA reads TGCAGTGCTAGAGTTGGGTTTCTAGAGACCCAGTACTTC. Its protein is CSARVGFLETQYF. V and J are TRBV20-1 and TRBJ2-5; no firm D call. Germline loops: CDR1 DFQATT, CDR2 SNEGSKA (reference sequence). With 1 base removed from V and 4 bases from J, the gap between germline ends came to 10 bases. The CDR3 contains 13 residues.

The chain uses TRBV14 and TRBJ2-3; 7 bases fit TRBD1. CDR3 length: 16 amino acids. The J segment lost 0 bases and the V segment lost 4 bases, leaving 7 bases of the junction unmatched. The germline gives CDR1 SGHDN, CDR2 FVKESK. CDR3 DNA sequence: TGTGCCAGCAGCCCGGACAGGAGCCCAAGCACAGATACGCAGTATTTT. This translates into CASSPDRSPSTDTQYF.

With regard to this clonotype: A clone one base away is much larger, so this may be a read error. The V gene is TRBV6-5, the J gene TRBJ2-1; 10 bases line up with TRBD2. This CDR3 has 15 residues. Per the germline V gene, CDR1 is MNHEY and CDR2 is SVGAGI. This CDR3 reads CAGRPLAGEANEQFF. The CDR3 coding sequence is TGTGCCGGCAGGCCTCTAGCGGGAGAAGCAAATGAGCAGTTCTTC.

CDR3 amino acids: CASSLSWGEQYF. In DNA, the CDR3 is TGTGCCAGCAGCTTAAGCTGGGGCGAGCAGTACTTC. This sequence joins TRBV7-2 and TRBJ2-7; D not certain. Germline CDR1 reads SGHTA; CDR2 reads FQGNSA. Trimming shortened V by 2 bases and J by 6 bases, and 8 bases separated the two germline ends. The CDR3 is made up of 12 amino acids.

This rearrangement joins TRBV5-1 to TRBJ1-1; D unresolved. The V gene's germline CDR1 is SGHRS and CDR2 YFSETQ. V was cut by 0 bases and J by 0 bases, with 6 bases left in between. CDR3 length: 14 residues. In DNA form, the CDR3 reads TGCGCCAGCAGCTTGGGAGGCCTGAACACTGAAGCTTTCTTT. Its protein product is CASSLGGLNTEAFF. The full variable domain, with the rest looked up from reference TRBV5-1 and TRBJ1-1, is KAGVTQTPRYLIKTRGQQVTLSCSPISGHRSVSWYQQTPGQGLQFLFEYFSETQRNKGNFPGRFSGRQFSNSRSEMNVSTLELGDSALYLCASSLGGLNTEAFFGQGTRLTVV.

The CDR3 sequence is CASTLGDTQYF. CDR3 in DNA: TGTGCCAGCACCCTGGGGGATACGCAGTATTTT. The chain couples TRBV12-3 or TRBV12-4 to TRBJ2-3; unclear D gene. Trimming cost V 7 bases and J 6 bases, with 8 bases left between them. This CDR3 comprises 11 residues.

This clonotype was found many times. The CDR3 nucleotides are TGCAGTGCTAGAGAGGCCCGTTCCCTCAATGAGCAGTTCTTC. It yields the protein CSAREARSLNEQFF. The gene calls are TRBV20-1 and TRBJ2-1; D unresolved. Between the trimmed V and J ends, which lost 0 bases and 6 bases, there was a span of 12 bases. The CDR3 spans 14 residues. Germline CDR1 reads DFQATT; CDR2 reads SNEGSKA (reference sequence).

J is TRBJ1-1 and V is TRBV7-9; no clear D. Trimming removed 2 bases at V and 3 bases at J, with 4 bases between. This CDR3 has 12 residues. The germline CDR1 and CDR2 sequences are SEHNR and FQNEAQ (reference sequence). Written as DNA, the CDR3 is TGTGCCAGCAGCTTAAGGGACACTGAAGCTTTCTTT. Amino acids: CASSLRDTEAFF.

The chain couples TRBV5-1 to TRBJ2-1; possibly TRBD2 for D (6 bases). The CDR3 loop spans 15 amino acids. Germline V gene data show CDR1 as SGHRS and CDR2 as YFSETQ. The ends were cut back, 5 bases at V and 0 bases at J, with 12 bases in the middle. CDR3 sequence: CASRSDGGSYNEQFF. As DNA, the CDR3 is TGCGCCAGCAGATCGGACGGGGGCTCCTACAATGAGCAGTTCTTC.

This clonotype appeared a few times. CDR3 DNA: TGCAGTGCTAGAGATCCGTGGGACACCGCAACTTACAATCAGCCCCAGCATTTT. Residues: CSARDPWDTATYNQPQHF. The J gene is TRBJ1-5, the V gene TRBV20-1; D might be TRBD1 (6 bases). Trimming removed 0 bases at V and 3 bases at J, with 21 bases between. There are 18 residues in the CDR3. Germline V CDR1 and CDR2: DFQATT, SNEGSKA (reference sequence).

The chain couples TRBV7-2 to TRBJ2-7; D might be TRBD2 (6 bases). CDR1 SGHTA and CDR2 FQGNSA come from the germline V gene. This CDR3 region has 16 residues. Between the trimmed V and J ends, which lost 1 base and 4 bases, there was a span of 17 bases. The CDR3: CASSLVAGGPQYEQYF. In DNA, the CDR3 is TGTGCCAGCAGCTTAGTAGCAGGAGGGCCTCAATACGAGCAGTACTTC.

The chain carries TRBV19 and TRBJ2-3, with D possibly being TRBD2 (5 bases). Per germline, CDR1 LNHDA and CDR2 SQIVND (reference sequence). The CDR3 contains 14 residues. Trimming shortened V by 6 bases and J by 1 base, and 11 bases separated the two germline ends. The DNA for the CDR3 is TGTGCCAGTAGAGCCGGGATGGGCACAGATACGCAGTATTTT. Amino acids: CASRAGMGTDTQYF.

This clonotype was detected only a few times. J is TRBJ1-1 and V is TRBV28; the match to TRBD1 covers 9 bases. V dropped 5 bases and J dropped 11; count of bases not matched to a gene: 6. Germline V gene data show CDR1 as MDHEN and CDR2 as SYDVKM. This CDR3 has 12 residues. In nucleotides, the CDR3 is TGTGCCAGCAGTCACCTGGACAGGGGTGCTTTCTTT. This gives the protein CASSHLDRGAFF.

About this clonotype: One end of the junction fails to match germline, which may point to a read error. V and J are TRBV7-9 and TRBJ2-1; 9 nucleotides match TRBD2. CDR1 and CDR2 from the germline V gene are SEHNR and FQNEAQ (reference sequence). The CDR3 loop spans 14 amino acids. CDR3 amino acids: CASSFSGSLNEQFF. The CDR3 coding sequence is TGCGCCAGCAGCTTTAGCGGGAGCTTAAATGAGCAGTTCTTC.

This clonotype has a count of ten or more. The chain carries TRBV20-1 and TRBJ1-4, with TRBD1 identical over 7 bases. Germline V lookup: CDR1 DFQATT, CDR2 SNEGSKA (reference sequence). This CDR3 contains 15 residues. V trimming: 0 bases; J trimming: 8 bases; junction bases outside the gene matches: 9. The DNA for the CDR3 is TGCAGTGCTAGAGATGTGTCAGGGGGTGGAGAAAAACTGTTTTTT. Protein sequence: CSARDVSGGGEKLFF.

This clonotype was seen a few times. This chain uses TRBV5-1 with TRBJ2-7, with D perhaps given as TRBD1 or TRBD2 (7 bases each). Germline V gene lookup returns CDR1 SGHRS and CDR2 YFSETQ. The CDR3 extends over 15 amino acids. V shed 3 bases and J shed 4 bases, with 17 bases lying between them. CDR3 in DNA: TGCGCCAGCAGCTCCCAAGGCAGGGGGGGGTACGAGCAGTACTTC. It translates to CASSSQGRGGYEQYF. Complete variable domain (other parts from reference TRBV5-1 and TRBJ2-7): KAGVTQTPRYLIKTRGQQVTLSCSPISGHRSVSWYQQTPGQGLQFLFEYFSETQRNKGNFPGRFSGRQFSNSRSEMNVSTLELGDSALYLCASSSQGRGGYEQYFGPGTRLTVT.

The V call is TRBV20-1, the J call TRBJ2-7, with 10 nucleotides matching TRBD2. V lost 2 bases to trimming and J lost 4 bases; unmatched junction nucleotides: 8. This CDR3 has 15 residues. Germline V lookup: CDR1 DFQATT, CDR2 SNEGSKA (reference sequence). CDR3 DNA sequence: TGCAGTGCTAGACTAGCGGGAGTGAATCCTTACGAGCAGTACTTC. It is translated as CSARLAGVNPYEQYF.

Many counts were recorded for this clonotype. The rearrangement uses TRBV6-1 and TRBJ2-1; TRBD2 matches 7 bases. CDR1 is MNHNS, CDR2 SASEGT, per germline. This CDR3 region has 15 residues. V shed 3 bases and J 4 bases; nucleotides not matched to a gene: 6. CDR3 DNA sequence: TGTGCCAGCAGTGATCATAGCGGGCAGTACAATGAGCAGTTCTTC. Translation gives CASSDHSGQYNEQFF.

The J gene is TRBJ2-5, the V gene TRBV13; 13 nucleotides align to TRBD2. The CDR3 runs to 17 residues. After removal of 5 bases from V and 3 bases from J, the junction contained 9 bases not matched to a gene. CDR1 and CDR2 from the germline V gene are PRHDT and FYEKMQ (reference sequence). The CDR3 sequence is CASSPGLAGVEEETQYF. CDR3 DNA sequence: TGTGCCAGCAGCCCAGGACTAGCGGGAGTAGAAGAAGAGACCCAGTACTTC.

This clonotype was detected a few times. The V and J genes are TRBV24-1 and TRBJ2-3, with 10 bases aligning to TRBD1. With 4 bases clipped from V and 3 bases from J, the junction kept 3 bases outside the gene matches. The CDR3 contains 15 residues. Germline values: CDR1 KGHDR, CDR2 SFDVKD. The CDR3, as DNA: TGTGCCACCAGTGAGCCGGGACAGGGGACAGATACGCAGTATTTT. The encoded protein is CATSEPGQGTDTQYF.

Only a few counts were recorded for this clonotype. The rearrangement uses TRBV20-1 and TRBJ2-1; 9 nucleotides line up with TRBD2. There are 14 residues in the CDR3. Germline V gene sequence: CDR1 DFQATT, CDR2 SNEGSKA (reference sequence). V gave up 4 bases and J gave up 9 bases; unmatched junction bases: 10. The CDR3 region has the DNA TGCAGTGCTAAAGGGACTAGCAGTCATGCTGAGCAGTTCTTC. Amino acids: CSAKGTSSHAEQFF.

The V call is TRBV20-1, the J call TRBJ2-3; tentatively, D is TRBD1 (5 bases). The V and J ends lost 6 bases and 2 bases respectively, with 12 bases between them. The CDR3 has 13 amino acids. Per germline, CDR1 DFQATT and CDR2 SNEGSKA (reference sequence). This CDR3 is CSATDRNTDTQYF. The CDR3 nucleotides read TGCAGTGCAACCGACAGAAACACAGATACGCAGTATTTT.

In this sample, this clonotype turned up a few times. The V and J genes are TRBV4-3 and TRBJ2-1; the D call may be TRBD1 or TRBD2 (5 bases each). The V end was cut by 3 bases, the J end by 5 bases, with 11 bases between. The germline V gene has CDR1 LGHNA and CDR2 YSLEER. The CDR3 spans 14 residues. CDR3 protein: CASSHGTANNEQFF. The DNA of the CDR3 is TGCGCCAGCAGCCACGGGACCGCTAACAATGAGCAGTTCTTC.

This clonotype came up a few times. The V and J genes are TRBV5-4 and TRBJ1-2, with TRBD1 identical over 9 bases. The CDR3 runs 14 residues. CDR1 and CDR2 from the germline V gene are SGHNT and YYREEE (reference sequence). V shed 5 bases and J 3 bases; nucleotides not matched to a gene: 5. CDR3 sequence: CASRRTGVDYGYTF. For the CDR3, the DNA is TGTGCCAGCAGACGGACAGGGGTCGACTATGGCTACACCTTC.

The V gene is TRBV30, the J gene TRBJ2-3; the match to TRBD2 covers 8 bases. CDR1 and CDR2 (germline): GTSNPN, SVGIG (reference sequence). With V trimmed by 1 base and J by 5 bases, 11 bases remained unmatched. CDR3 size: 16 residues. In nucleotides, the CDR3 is TGTGCCTGGAGTGGACACGGGCTAGCGGGTAGAGATACGCAGTATTTT. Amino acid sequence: CAWSGHGLAGRDTQYF.

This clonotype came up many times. The CDR3 region is CASSRGDGYTF. The CDR3 bases are TGTGCCAGTAGTAGAGGGGATGGCTACACCTTC. This chain uses TRBV19 with TRBJ1-2; a possible D gene is TRBD1 (5 bases). Germline CDR1 reads LNHDA; CDR2 reads SQIVND (reference sequence). Deletions cut 4 bases from V and 6 bases from J, with 6 bases between. This CDR3 is 11 amino acids long.